The subject of this entry is one TCR beta chain. The antigen is not known. This sample was included in a study of T cell responses to AZD1222 COVID-19 vaccine. Whole-study context: Second doses were pooled across both intervals (about 4 or about 12 weeks).

Findings and caveats of the study: Increases in Spike-specific TCR breadth and depth were seen after two AZD1222 doses. It should be noted that donors were predominantly white British and more often female, and clonal diversity was possibly underestimated. At 160-218 and 743-854, vaccine-associated CD4 TCRs were dominant, and they spanned spike.

Clones were read by immunoSEQ multiplex PCR, and TCRdb kept only the in-frame ones, dropping some. The sample includes 150,000 or so clones, roughly 90% seen only once; the top ten take approximately 3%. The CDR3 extends over 16 amino acids. In germline, CDR1 is SGHTA, CDR2 FQGNSA. V lost 5 bases and J lost 4, with 20 bases in between. The rearrangement links TRBV7-2 to TRBJ1-1; a possible D gene is TRBD1 (6 bases). The receptor comes from an adult in good health. Sample: peripheral blood, taken on day 0 of AZD1222 vaccination. In DNA form, the CDR3 reads TGTGCCAGCAGCCGTTTCACAGGGCAGGTCGGCACTGAAGCTTTCTTT. Translation: CASSRFTGQVGTEAFF.